Presented here are 26 T cell receptor beta chains from one specimen sequenced in a study of response to subunit inactivated influenza vaccine. TCRdb processed the RT-PCR reads anew with MiXCR; each CDR3 protein has one entry. The data contain more than 400,000 distinct CDR3 sequences, approximately 10% of them singletons. The sample in question was PBMCs from blood, obtained roughly 45 days after vaccination. The source of these receptors is a man aged 45-65 years who received an inactivated influenza vaccine.

The J gene is TRBJ2-2, the V gene TRBV6-1; 11 bases fit TRBD2. Germline lookup yields CDR1 MNHNS and CDR2 SASEGT. The CDR3 has 15 amino acids. Trimming removed 4 bases from V and 5 bases from J; junction bases left unmatched: 3. The CDR3: CASSALAGDTGELFF. The CDR3 DNA sequence: TGTGCCAGCAGTGCACTAGCGGGAGATACCGGGGAGCTGTTTTTT.

The table lists this clonotype with many counts. This sequence joins TRBV29-1 and TRBJ2-7; 9 bases map to TRBD1. Germline values: CDR1 SQVTM, CDR2 ANQGSEA. This CDR3 region has 14 residues. The junction had 7 bases not matched to a gene; V was cut back by 7 bases and J by 0 bases. The CDR3 nucleotides read TGCAGCGCCTCCGGGACAGGGTACTCCTACGAGCAGTACTTC. This codes for CSASGTGYSYEQYF.

The chain couples TRBV20-1 to TRBJ2-5, with D possibly TRBD1 on 6 matching bases. Germline V gene lookup returns CDR1 DFQATT and CDR2 SNEGSKA (reference sequence). The CDR3 spans 13 residues. The germline V and J ends were trimmed by 3 bases and 1 base, with 9 bases remaining between them. The CDR3 DNA reads as TGCAGTGCTAGGTACAGGGCCCAAGAGACCCAGTACTTC. This translates into CSARYRAQETQYF.

This chain connects TRBV2 to TRBJ2-7; 8 bases match TRBD2. V dropped 2 bases and J dropped 2; count of bases not matched to a gene: 5. Germline assignment: CDR1 SNHLY and CDR2 FYNNEI. CDR3 length: 15 amino acids. The CDR3 reads CASSERRGRTYEQYF. In DNA, the CDR3 is TGTGCCAGCAGTGAACGTCGCGGGAGGACCTACGAGCAGTACTTC.

This clonotype has a count of ten or more. The junction does not match germline at one end; this may be a read error. The rearrangement links TRBV7-7 to TRBJ2-2; no clear D. Germline CDR1 and CDR2: SSHAT and FNYEAQ (reference sequence). CDR3 length: 14 amino acids. In DNA, the CDR3 is TGCGCCAGCAGCCAAGGCTTAAACACCGGGGAGCTGTTTTTT. The encoded protein is CASSQGLNTGELFF.

The chain recombines TRBV4-1 with TRBJ2-2; D is perhaps TRBD2 (6 bases). With 0 bases removed from V and 4 bases from J, the gap between germline ends came to 12 bases. Germline CDR1 MGHRA, CDR2 YSYEKL. This CDR3 is built from 16 residues. The CDR3 reads CASSQEGGDFTGELFF. For the CDR3, the DNA is TGCGCCAGCAGCCAAGAAGGCGGGGATTTCACCGGGGAGCTGTTTTTT.

The J gene is TRBJ2-2, the V gene TRBV6-1, with 9 bases aligning to TRBD1. This CDR3 has 20 amino acids. CDR1 and CDR2 (germline): MNHNS, SASEGT. V shed 5 bases, J shed 5 bases, and the junction held 21 bases outside the gene matches. In DNA, the CDR3 is TGTGCCAGCAGTAAAGACAGGACAGGGGCTCGATTGGGGCAAACCGGGGAGCTGTTTTTT. Translation gives CASSKDRTGARLGQTGELFF.

This clonotype showed up just a few times. This chain joins TRBV6-5 and TRBJ2-3; the D is unclear. Trimming stripped 2 bases from V and 3 bases from J, with 9 bases between. Germline V gene sequence: CDR1 MNHEY, CDR2 SVGAGI. The CDR3 has 14 residues. This chain's CDR3 is CASSYLVGTDTQYF. CDR3 bases: TGTGCCAGCAGTTACCTGGTCGGGACAGATACGCAGTATTTT.

In its sample, this clonotype was seen many times. The V call is TRBV7-9, the J call TRBJ2-1; no definite D call. Trimming took off 1 base at V and 9 bases at J, with 19 bases between the two ends. This CDR3 spans 16 amino acids. The germline CDR1 and CDR2 sequences are SEHNR and FQNEAQ (reference sequence). The CDR3 is CASSLVVAAPVGEQFF. As DNA, the CDR3 is TGTGCCAGCAGCTTAGTCGTTGCGGCACCCGTTGGTGAGCAGTTCTTC.

This clonotype was found many times. This sequence joins TRBV20-1 and TRBJ2-5, with TRBD2 matching over 10 bases. Germline CDR1 DFQATT, CDR2 SNEGSKA (reference sequence). The CDR3 contains 15 residues. The J segment lost 5 bases and the V segment lost 2 bases, leaving 8 bases of the junction unmatched. This CDR3 reads CSARLAGEPGETQYF. CDR3 sequence (DNA): TGCAGTGCTAGACTAGCGGGGGAACCGGGGGAGACCCAGTACTTC.

This clonotype was observed a few times. The gene calls are TRBV29-1 and TRBJ1-2; D not resolved. The V end was cut by 4 bases, the J end by 6 bases, with 6 bases between. The CDR3 has 10 amino acids. The germline V gene has CDR1 SQVTM and CDR2 ANQGSEA. Here the CDR3 DNA reads TGCAGCGTTGCGCTTAATGGCTACACCTTC. Its translation: CSVALNGYTF.

The genes are TRBV6-5 and TRBJ2-2; D is uncertain. The length of the CDR3 is 12 residues. Germline V gives CDR1 MNHEY, CDR2 SVGAGI. Between the trimmed V and J ends, which lost 2 bases and 6 bases, there was a span of 4 bases. The CDR3 region is CASSYDAGELFF. DNA of the CDR3: TGTGCCAGCAGTTACGACGCCGGGGAGCTGTTTTTT.

This clonotype was seen many times. V usage is TRBV29-1 and J usage is TRBJ2-1; 7 nucleotides agree with TRBD1. The CDR3 has 14 residues. Per germline, CDR1 SQVTM and CDR2 ANQGSEA. V lost 4 bases and J lost 4; bases outside the gene matches: 7. CDR3 region: CSVGTGGFYNEQFF. Written as DNA, the CDR3 is TGCAGCGTTGGGACAGGCGGCTTTTACAATGAGCAGTTCTTC.

This clonotype was picked up a small number of times. This rearrangement joins TRBV5-1 to TRBJ2-3; the match to TRBD2 covers 12 bases. V dropped 4 bases and J dropped 5; count of bases not matched to a gene: 5. Germline CDR1 is SGHRS and CDR2 is YFSETQ. This CDR3 region has 15 residues. The DNA of the CDR3 is TGCGCCAGCAGCCGACTAGCGGGGGTGTTAGATACGCAGTATTTT. It encodes CASSRLAGVLDTQYF.

V and J are TRBV7-9 and TRBJ1-1; no definite D call. The CDR3 has 13 amino acids. Germline CDR1 SEHNR, CDR2 FQNEAQ (reference sequence). Trimming pared 3 bases from V and 6 bases from J, leaving 11 bases between. CDR3 nucleotide sequence: TGTGCCAGCAGCTTCGCGGGAGTGGCTGAAGCTTTCTTT. The encoded protein is CASSFAGVAEAFF.

This clonotype was recorded many times. V and J are TRBV5-1 and TRBJ1-2; D is unclear. With 5 bases removed from V and 5 bases from J, the gap between germline ends came to 10 bases. Germline V lookup: CDR1 SGHRS, CDR2 YFSETQ. This CDR3 has 12 residues. For the CDR3, the DNA is TGCGCCAGCAGGGAGGGTTTGTATGGCTACACCTTC. Amino acid sequence: CASREGLYGYTF.

A few counts support this clonotype. The chain has TRBV4-2 and TRBJ2-5, with 11 nucleotides matching TRBD2. CDR1 and CDR2 (germline): LGHNA, YNFKEQ. The CDR3 length is 18 residues. V gave up 3 bases and J gave up 5 bases; unmatched junction bases: 14. The DNA for the CDR3 is TGTGCCAGCAGCCATAGCGGGGGGGCGGATCGTGGCAAGGAGACCCAGTACTTC. Amino acid sequence: CASSHSGGADRGKETQYF.

This chain uses TRBV12-3 or TRBV12-4 with TRBJ1-2, with D possibly matching TRBD1 (5 bases). Trimming took off 7 bases at V and 8 bases at J, with 17 bases between the two ends. The CDR3 has 13 residues. The CDR3 loop is CASNPGVMGGYTF. The CDR3 bases are TGTGCCAGCAATCCGGGGGTTATGGGCGGCTACACCTTC.

The chain carries TRBV6-1 and TRBJ2-2, with 9 bases identical to TRBD1. The V gene end was trimmed by 6 bases and the J gene end by 6 bases; junction bases not matched to a gene: 8. Germline V gene data show CDR1 as MNHNS and CDR2 as SASEGT. There are 15 residues in the CDR3. CDR3 sequence: CASSRDRVFAGELFF. In nucleotides, the CDR3 is TGTGCCAGCAGCCGGGACAGGGTCTTTGCCGGGGAGCTGTTTTTT.

The chain uses TRBV20-1 and TRBJ2-7; D remains ambiguous. Trimming left V 4 bases short and J 2 bases short, with 18 bases between. The CDR3 totals 15 residues. CDR1 is DFQATT, CDR2 SNEGSKA, per germline (reference sequence). The CDR3 loop reads CSATSSSSTAYEQYF. The CDR3 nucleotides read TGCAGTGCTACCAGTTCTTCCTCCACTGCCTACGAGCAGTACTTC.

The chain combines TRBV4-3 with TRBJ2-7; 10 bases align to TRBD2. The CDR3 consists of 19 residues. Trimming took 0 bases from V and 3 from J; bases not matched to a gene: 14. The V gene's germline CDR1 is LGHNA and CDR2 YSLEER. DNA of the CDR3: TGCGCCAGCAGCCAAGAAATGAGCATGGCAGCGGGGGGGCACTACGAGCAGTACTTC. Translation gives CASSQEMSMAAGGHYEQYF.

This clonotype occurred a few times. J is TRBJ2-7 and V is TRBV5-1, with a tentative D call TRBD1 (6 bases). The V end lost 0 bases, the J end lost 3 bases, and 13 bases lay between the germline ends. CDR1 and CDR2 from the germline V gene are SGHRS and YFSETQ. The CDR3 has 15 amino acids. The CDR3 bases are TGCGCCAGCAGCTTGGGTGGCAGGGGCCACTACGAGCAGTACTTC. Protein sequence: CASSLGGRGHYEQYF.

This clonotype was found a few times. The V and J genes are TRBV5-1 and TRBJ2-7; 9 bases fit TRBD1. This CDR3 is 17 amino acids long. Germline-derived CDR1 and CDR2 are SGHRS and YFSETQ. The ends lost 0 bases at V and 0 bases at J; junction bases unmatched: 7. Here the CDR3 reads CASSLETPGQGSYEQYF. The CDR3 DNA follows: TGCGCCAGCAGCTTGGAAACCCCGGGACAGGGCTCCTACGAGCAGTACTTC.

V gene TRBV6-2 or TRBV6-3 combines with J gene TRBJ2-5, with D unclear. The CDR3 length is 13 residues. In germline, CDR1 is MNHEY, CDR2 SVGEGT. With 6 bases removed from V and 3 bases from J, the gap between germline ends came to 11 bases. The CDR3 DNA reads as TGTGCCAGCAGGAGGAGTCTAAAAGAGACCCAGTACTTC. This encodes CASRRSLKETQYF.

This clonotype was detected a few times. The rearrangement uses TRBV4-3 and TRBJ2-2; perhaps TRBD1 as D (6 bases). Trimming removed 3 bases at V and 8 bases at J, with 19 bases between. The length of the CDR3 is 16 residues. Germline V gives CDR1 LGHNA, CDR2 YSLEER. The CDR3 region has the DNA TGCGCCAGCAGCCATGGAGTAGGGGGAAGAAGGGGGGAGCTGTTTTTT. This translates into CASSHGVGGRRGELFF.

The genes are TRBV5-1 and TRBJ2-5; D call uncertain. The CDR3 is 13 residues long. Germline lookup yields CDR1 SGHRS and CDR2 YFSETQ. Trimming removed 0 bases from V and 5 bases from J, with 8 bases in between. The CDR3 sequence is CASSLVNRETQYF. CDR3 nucleotides: TGCGCCAGCAGCTTGGTGAATCGGGAGACCCAGTACTTC.